What follows are 29 T cell receptor beta chains derived from one specimen sequenced in a study of CD8+CD57+ T cells in acquired aplastic anemia. CDR3 and TCR beta VDJ profiling relied on a genomic DNA template. MiXCR, applied by TCRdb to the reads, yields one record per CDR3 protein. The repertoire has 150,000 to 200,000 distinct CDR3 sequences, around half of them found once; the top ten carry roughly 2.9%. By flow cytometry, patients selected for sequencing had shown an expansion of CD8+CD57+ cells. Material for sequencing was sorted CD4+, CD8+, or CD8+CD57+ T cells (not recorded which) from PBMCs. Receptors were obtained from a human donor with aplastic anemia.

The chain recombines TRBV15 with TRBJ2-5; 10 nucleotides line up with TRBD2. From germline, CDR1 is LNHNV and CDR2 YYDKDF (reference sequence). The V and J ends lost 4 bases and 2 bases, in that order; junction bases with no gene match: 4. This CDR3 has 15 amino acids. The CDR3 bases are TGTGCCACCAGCAAGGGACTAGCGCATCAAGAGACCCAGTACTTC. Residues: CATSKGLAHQETQYF.

The rearrangement links TRBV19 to TRBJ2-5, with 9 bases matching TRBD1. This CDR3 is built from 14 residues. Germline CDR1 and CDR2: LNHDA and SQIVND (reference sequence). V shed 6 bases, J shed 3 bases, and the junction held 5 bases outside the gene matches. The CDR3 protein is CASSRTGEKETQYF. CDR3 bases: TGTGCCAGTAGCCGGACAGGGGAGAAAGAGACCCAGTACTTC.

Only one count was recorded for this clonotype. The V call is TRBV19, the J call TRBJ2-3; 9 bases align to TRBD2. The CDR3 length is 18 residues. CDR1 LNHDA and CDR2 SQIVND come from the germline V gene (reference sequence). The V gene end was trimmed by 4 bases and the J gene end by 1 base; junction bases not matched to a gene: 12. The CDR3 region has the DNA TGTGCCAGTAGTAGAGCAGGTGGGGCTAGCGGGGGCACAGATACGCAGTATTTT. It encodes CASSRAGGASGGTDTQYF.

This clonotype has more than one count but fewer than ten. This chain joins TRBV15 and TRBJ1-4, with D uncertain. The CDR3 extends over 13 amino acids. The germline CDR1 and CDR2 sequences are LNHNV and YYDKDF (reference sequence). V gave up 0 bases and J gave up 8 bases, with 7 bases separating them. CDR3 bases: TGTGCCACCAGCAGAGATAGAGGGGAAAAACTGTTTTTT. This translates into CATSRDRGEKLFF.

The V call is TRBV19, the J call TRBJ2-7; D perhaps matches TRBD1 (6 bases). Germline lookup yields CDR1 LNHDA and CDR2 SQIVND (reference sequence). The CDR3 runs to 13 residues. Between the trimmed V and J ends, which lost 4 bases and 5 bases, there was a span of 12 bases. This CDR3 reads CASSNVRGHEQYF. CDR3 bases: TGTGCCAGTAGTAACGTCAGGGGCCACGAGCAGTACTTC.

The table lists this clonotype with a few counts. The CDR3 DNA follows: TGTGCCAGCAGTGAGCCCGCCGCGGGACTAGCGGGAGGGCGCAATGAGCAGTTCTTC. Translating gives CASSEPAAGLAGGRNEQFF. J is TRBJ2-1 and V is TRBV25-1; 16 bases fit TRBD2. Germline CDR1 MGHDK, CDR2 SYGVNS. The CDR3 has 19 amino acids. J was trimmed by 6 bases and V by 3 bases; bases with no gene match: 11. Drawing the rest from reference TRBV25-1 and TRBJ2-1, the complete variable domain is EADIYQTPRYLVIGTGKKITLECSQTMGHDKMYWYQQDPGMELHLIHYSYGVNSTEKGDLSSESTVSRIRTEHFPLTLESARPSHTSQYLCASSEPAAGLAGGRNEQFFGPGTRLTVL.

J is TRBJ1-1 and V is TRBV25-1, with TRBD1 matching 8 bases. The CDR3 extends over 15 amino acids. Germline assignment: CDR1 MGHDK and CDR2 SYGVNS. Trimming took 4 bases from V and 1 from J; bases not matched to a gene: 5. The CDR3 loop is CASSAETGENTEAFF. As DNA, the CDR3 is TGTGCCAGCAGTGCCGAGACAGGGGAGAACACTGAAGCTTTCTTT.

The chain couples TRBV5-1 to TRBJ2-3, with 10 bases fitting TRBD2. CDR1 is SGHRS, CDR2 YFSETQ, per germline. The V and J ends lost 0 bases and 5 bases, in that order; junction bases with no gene match: 3. The length of the CDR3 is 15 residues. This CDR3 is CASSLGLAGEDTQYF. In nucleotides, the CDR3 is TGCGCCAGCAGCTTGGGCCTAGCGGGAGAAGATACGCAGTATTTT.

This clonotype was picked up a small number of times. The V call is TRBV2, the J call TRBJ2-1, with 8 nucleotides matching TRBD2. The trim removed 8 bases at V and 6 bases at J, leaving 9 bases unmatched. The CDR3 length is 14 residues. CDR1 is SNHLY and CDR2 is FYNNEI in the germline V gene. DNA of the CDR3: TGTGCCAGCGCCTCAGTCCGGGGGGGCAATGAGCAGTTCTTC. Residues: CASASVRGGNEQFF.

A few counts support this clonotype. A much larger clone lies one base from this, so it may be a read error. V usage is TRBV20-1 and J usage is TRBJ2-7; 11 nucleotides match TRBD2. V gave up 5 bases and J gave up 2 bases; unmatched junction bases: 5. The CDR3 extends over 14 amino acids. Per the germline V gene, CDR1 is DFQATT and CDR2 is SNEGSKA (reference sequence). CDR3 loop: CSALGTSGTYEQYF. CDR3 nucleotide sequence: TGCAGTGCTCTTGGGACTAGCGGTACCTACGAGCAGTACTTC.

The J gene is TRBJ1-6, the V gene TRBV7-3; no reliable D call. Per the germline V gene, CDR1 is SGHTA and CDR2 is FQGTGA. Trimming removed 5 bases from V and 8 bases from J, with 16 bases in between. CDR3 length: 15 residues. The CDR3 here is CASSQAHDGYSPLHF. CDR3 sequence (DNA): TGTGCCAGCAGCCAAGCCCACGACGGATATTCACCCCTCCACTTT. The whole variable domain, filled in from reference TRBV7-3 and TRBJ1-6, reads GAGVSQTPSNKVTEKGKYVELRCDPISGHTALYWYRQSLGQGPEFLIYFQGTGAADDSGLPNDRFFAVRPEGSVSTLKIQRTERGDSAVYLCASSQAHDGYSPLHFGNGTRLTVT.

This chain links TRBV2 with TRBJ2-1; the match to TRBD1 covers 9 bases. The V segment lost 5 bases and the J segment 6 bases; nucleotides outside the gene matches: 5. The CDR3 is 14 amino acids. Germline V gene data show CDR1 as SNHLY and CDR2 as FYNNEI. The CDR3 sequence is CASSLRGQGNEQFF. CDR3 coding DNA: TGTGCCAGCAGTCTCCGGGGACAGGGCAATGAGCAGTTCTTC.

The rearrangement links TRBV24-1 to TRBJ2-7; 10 bases are a match to TRBD1. The CDR3 loop spans 14 amino acids. The germline V gene has CDR1 KGHDR and CDR2 SFDVKD. Germline trimming cut 11 bases from V and 4 bases from J; bases unmatched to any gene: 10. The CDR3 spells CASSLGDRGYEQYF. The CDR3 nucleotides are TGTGCCAGCAGCTTGGGGGACAGGGGTTACGAGCAGTACTTC.

CDR3: CASSPRQTAAVYEAFF. The CDR3 DNA sequence: TGTGCCAGCAGCCCAAGACAGACGGCAGCGGTCTATGAAGCTTTCTTT. The rearrangement links TRBV4-2 to TRBJ1-1; a weak D match, TRBD1 (5 bases). CDR1 and CDR2 from the germline V gene are LGHNA and YNFKEQ. Trimming stripped 4 bases from V and 7 bases from J, with 22 bases between. This CDR3 comprises 16 residues.

The V and J genes are TRBV20-1 and TRBJ2-6; D is ambiguous. CDR3 length: 14 residues. The V gene lost 1 base and the J gene lost 2 bases, with 6 bases spanning the gap. The V gene's germline CDR1 is DFQATT and CDR2 SNEGSKA (reference sequence). CDR3 in amino acids: CSARAGTGANVLTF. The CDR3 DNA reads as TGCAGTGCTAGAGCAGGTACTGGGGCCAACGTCCTGACTTTC.

A word on this clonotype: A much bigger clone sits one base away, suggesting this may be a read error. The rearrangement joins TRBV2 to TRBJ2-5, with unresolved D. This CDR3 region has 13 residues. The germline gives CDR1 SNHLY, CDR2 FYNNEI. V dropped 6 bases and J dropped 4 bases, with 12 bases sitting between them. CDR3 bases: TGTGCCAGCAGGCCCACGGTCACAGAGACCCAGTACTTC. As protein: CASRPTVTETQYF.

Many counts were recorded for this clonotype. At one boundary the junction diverges from the germline segment, which might be a read error. The J gene is TRBJ2-6, the V gene TRBV11-2; D is undetermined. The CDR3 has 17 residues. Germline assignment: CDR1 SGHAT and CDR2 FQNNGV. The CDR3, as DNA: TGTGCCAGCAGCCCTAGAGGTCCGGGTTCTGCGGCCAACGTCCTGACTTTC. The encoded protein is CASSPRGPGSAANVLTF.

In regard to this clonotype: The germline gene is not matched at one end of the junction; a read error may be the cause. The chain uses TRBV10-3 and TRBJ1-5; D is perhaps TRBD1 (5 bases). There are 19 residues in the CDR3. CDR1 and CDR2 (germline): ENHRY, SYGVKD. The CDR3 spells CAFSESERGRASSNQPQHF. The CDR3, as DNA: TGTGCCTTCAGTGAGTCGGAACGGGGCAGGGCGAGCAGCAATCAGCCCCAGCATTTT.

This rearrangement joins TRBV29-1 to TRBJ1-1, with unresolved D. Trimming took 0 bases from V and 5 from J, leaving 13 bases between them. The CDR3 is made up of 14 amino acids. Germline assignment: CDR1 SQVTM and CDR2 ANQGSEA. The CDR3 here is CSVEDLMGWTEAFF. CDR3 bases: TGCAGCGTTGAAGATCTTATGGGGTGGACTGAAGCTTTCTTT.

This clonotype was seen repeatedly, ten times or more. The gene calls are TRBV7-9 and TRBJ2-7, with D hard to call. The germline V gene has CDR1 SEHNR and CDR2 FQNEAQ (reference sequence). V lost 4 bases to trimming and J lost 5 bases, with 21 bases between them. This CDR3 has 16 residues. CDR3 in DNA: TGTGCCAGCAGCTCTTCATCCACGGGCGCGAGGAACGAGCAGTACTTC. This codes for CASSSSSTGARNEQYF.

This clonotype was seen repeatedly, ten times or more. The gene calls are TRBV19 and TRBJ2-2; TRBD2 matches 12 bases. CDR3 size: 17 residues. The V gene's germline CDR1 is LNHDA and CDR2 SQIVND (reference sequence). J was trimmed by 5 bases and V by 3 bases; bases with no gene match: 7. CDR3 loop: CASSIASGRARTGELFF. CDR3 in DNA: TGTGCCAGTAGTATTGCTAGCGGGAGGGCCAGAACCGGGGAGCTGTTTTTT.

At least ten counts were recorded for this clonotype. This chain connects TRBV7-2 to TRBJ2-5; the D gene is possibly TRBD2 (6 bases). Germline V CDR1 and CDR2: SGHTA, FQGNSA. CDR3 size: 16 residues. V lost 4 bases and J lost 5, with 20 bases in between. CDR3 coding DNA: TGTGCCAGCAGCTCTTCCGGTGGCGCGGGGTCGGAGACCCAGTACTTC. Its protein is CASSSSGGAGSETQYF.

This clonotype was observed at least ten times. The J gene is TRBJ1-2, the V gene TRBV5-1; D is possibly TRBD1 (6 bases). The CDR3 is 11 residues long. V was shortened by 1 base and J by 8 bases, with 6 bases between the two germline ends. CDR1 is SGHRS, CDR2 YFSETQ, per germline. The CDR3 DNA reads as TGCGCCAGCAGCTTGCAGGGGGGCTACACCTTC. Encoded protein: CASSLQGGYTF. Based on the CDR3 plus reference TRBV5-1 and TRBJ1-2, the full variable domain is KAGVTQTPRYLIKTRGQQVTLSCSPISGHRSVSWYQQTPGQGLQFLFEYFSETQRNKGNFPGRFSGRQFSNSRSEMNVSTLELGDSALYLCASSLQGGYTFGSGTRLTVV.

This chain links TRBV5-1 with TRBJ2-7; 9 positions agree with TRBD1. Trimming cost V 4 bases and J 5 bases; bases outside gene matches: 10. CDR3 length: 15 residues. Per germline, CDR1 SGHRS and CDR2 YFSETQ. CDR3 bases: TGCGCCAGCAGCCCCCCTTGGACAGGGGAAAACGAGCAGTACTTC. Translated, it gives CASSPPWTGENEQYF. Using reference TRBV5-1 and TRBJ2-7 for the parts outside the CDR3, the full variable domain is KAGVTQTPRYLIKTRGQQVTLSCSPISGHRSVSWYQQTPGQGLQFLFEYFSETQRNKGNFPGRFSGRQFSNSRSEMNVSTLELGDSALYLCASSPPWTGENEQYFGPGTRLTVT.

This clonotype was detected only a few times. V usage is TRBV15 and J usage is TRBJ1-6, with D possibly being TRBD1 (6 bases). The CDR3 extends over 14 amino acids. V was pared by 1 base and J by 11 bases, with 12 bases between. The germline gives CDR1 LNHNV, CDR2 YYDKDF (reference sequence). CDR3 in DNA: TGTGCCACCAGCAGAGGGCAGGGGAACCCACCCCTCCACTTT. The encoded protein is CATSRGQGNPPLHF.

This clonotype was recorded at least ten times. The rearrangement joins TRBV4-2 to TRBJ1-1, with D unclear. Germline CDR1 LGHNA, CDR2 YNFKEQ. V gave up 4 bases and J gave up 6 bases, with 15 bases separating them. The CDR3 is 14 residues long. DNA of the CDR3: TGTGCCAGCAGCCCAGAATTTGGGGTCGCTGAAGCTTTCTTT. It codes for CASSPEFGVAEAFF.

The rearrangement joins TRBV15 to TRBJ2-5, with TRBD1 identical over 7 bases. CDR1 and CDR2 (germline): LNHNV, YYDKDF (reference sequence). With V trimmed by 11 bases and J by 4 bases, 10 bases remained unmatched. There are 13 residues in the CDR3. The CDR3 DNA reads TGTGCCTCGACAGGGATGGACTTAGAGACCCAGTACTTC. Translating gives CASTGMDLETQYF.

The sample holds many counts of this clonotype. The chain employs TRBV14 and TRBJ2-3, with 7 bases matching TRBD1. V was clipped by 5 bases and J by 0 bases; unmatched bases: 5. This CDR3 comprises 15 residues. Germline V gene data show CDR1 as SGHDN and CDR2 as FVKESK. The CDR3 bases are TGTGCCAGCAGCTCGATGGGACAGAGCACAGATACGCAGTATTTT. It yields the protein CASSSMGQSTDTQYF.

A word on this clonotype: No conserved phenylalanine or tryptophan is present at the end of the CDR3, so a read error is the likely explanation. The chain has TRBV19 and TRBJ1-1; TRBD1 agrees at 8 bases. The CDR3 has 15 residues. With V trimmed by 2 bases and J by 0 bases, 2 bases remained unmatched. CDR1 LNHDA and CDR2 SQIVND come from the germline V gene (reference sequence). The chain's CDR3 is CASSIQGQVNTEAFL. In DNA form, the CDR3 reads TGTGCCAGTAGTATACAGGGACAGGTGAACACTGAAGCTTTCTTA.